The clone carrying this TCR beta chain was found once. Its target is unknown. The same CDR3 also results from other DNA sequences found in this sample. Assay used: immunoSEQ multiplex PCR; TCRdb lists only in-frame clones, some missing. The sample shows approximately 81,000 clones, 60% to 85% of them seen only once. This sample is drawn from a study of radiotherapy plus CTLA-4 blockade in lung cancer. The wider study: The study recorded objective responses in roughly 18% of patients and disease control in 31%. Study results and limitations: In blood, after radiotherapy plus ipilimumab, tumor-derived TCR clones expanded.

This CDR3 is 16 amino acids long. Germline assignment: CDR1 MNHNS and CDR2 SASEGT. V shed 3 bases, J shed 8 bases, and the junction held 12 bases outside the gene matches. Sequencing used peripheral blood, obtained from a patient treated with radiotherapy plus ipilimumab. The chain combines TRBV6-1 with TRBJ1-2; 10 bases are a match to TRBD1. The clonotype was recovered from a human donor with non-small cell lung cancer who had a partial response to radiotherapy plus ipilimumab. Some clones in this sample may be carry-over from other donors' samples. The CDR3 loop reads CASSDYPTGQGRGYTF. CDR3 nucleotide sequence: TGTGCCAGCAGTGACTATCCAACGGGACAGGGGAGAGGCTACACCTTC.